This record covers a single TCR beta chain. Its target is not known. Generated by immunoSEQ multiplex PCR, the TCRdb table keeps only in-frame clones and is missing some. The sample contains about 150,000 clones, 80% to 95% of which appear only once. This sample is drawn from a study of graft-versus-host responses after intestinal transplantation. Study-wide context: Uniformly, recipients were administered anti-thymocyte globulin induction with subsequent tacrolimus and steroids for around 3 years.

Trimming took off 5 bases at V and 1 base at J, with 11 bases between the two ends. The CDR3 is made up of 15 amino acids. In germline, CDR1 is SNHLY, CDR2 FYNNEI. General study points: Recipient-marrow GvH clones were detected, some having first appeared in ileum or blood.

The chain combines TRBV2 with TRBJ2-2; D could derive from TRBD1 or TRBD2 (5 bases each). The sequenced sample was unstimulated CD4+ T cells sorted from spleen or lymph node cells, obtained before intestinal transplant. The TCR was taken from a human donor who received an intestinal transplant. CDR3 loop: CASSWDRGNTGELFF. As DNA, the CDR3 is TGTGCCAGCAGTTGGGACCGGGGGAACACCGGGGAGCTGTTTTTT.